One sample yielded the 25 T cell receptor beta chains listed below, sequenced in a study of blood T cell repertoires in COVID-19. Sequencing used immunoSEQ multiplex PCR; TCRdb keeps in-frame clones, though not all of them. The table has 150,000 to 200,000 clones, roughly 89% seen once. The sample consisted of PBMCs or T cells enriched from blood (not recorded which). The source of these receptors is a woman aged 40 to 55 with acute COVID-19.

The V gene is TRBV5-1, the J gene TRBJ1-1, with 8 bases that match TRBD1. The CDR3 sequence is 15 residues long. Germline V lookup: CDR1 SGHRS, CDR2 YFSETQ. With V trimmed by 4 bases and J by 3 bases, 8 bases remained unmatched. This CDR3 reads CASSVTGAADTEAFF. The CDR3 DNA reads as TGCGCCAGCAGCGTGACAGGGGCAGCCGACACTGAAGCTTTCTTT.

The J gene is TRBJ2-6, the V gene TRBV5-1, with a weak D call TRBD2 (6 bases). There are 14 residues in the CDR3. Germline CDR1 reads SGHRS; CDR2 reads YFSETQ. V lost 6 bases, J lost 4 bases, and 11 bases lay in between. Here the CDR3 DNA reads TGCGCCAGCACCGTAGCGGTAGGGGCCAACGTCCTGACTTTC. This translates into CASTVAVGANVLTF.

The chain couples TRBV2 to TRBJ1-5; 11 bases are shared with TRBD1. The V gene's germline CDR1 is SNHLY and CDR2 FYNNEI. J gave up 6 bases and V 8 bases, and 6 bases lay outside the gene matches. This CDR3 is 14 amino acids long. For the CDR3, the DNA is TGTGCCAGCGCGGGACAGGGGGATACTCAGCCCCAGCATTTT. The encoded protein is CASAGQGDTQPQHF.

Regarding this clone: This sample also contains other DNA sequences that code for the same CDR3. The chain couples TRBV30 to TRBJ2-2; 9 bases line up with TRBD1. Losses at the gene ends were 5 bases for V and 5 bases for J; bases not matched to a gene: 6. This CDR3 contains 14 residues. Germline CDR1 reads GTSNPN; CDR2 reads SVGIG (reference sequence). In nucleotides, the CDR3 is TGTGCCTGGTCGGGACAGGGAGGGACCGGGGAGCTGTTTTTT. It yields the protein CAWSGQGGTGELFF.

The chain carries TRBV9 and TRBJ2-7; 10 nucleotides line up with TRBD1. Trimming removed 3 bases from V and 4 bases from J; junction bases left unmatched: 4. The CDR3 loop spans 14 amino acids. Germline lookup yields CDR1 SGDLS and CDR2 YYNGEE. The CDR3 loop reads CASSGQGARYEQYF. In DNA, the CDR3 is TGTGCCAGCAGCGGACAGGGGGCGAGGTACGAGCAGTACTTC.

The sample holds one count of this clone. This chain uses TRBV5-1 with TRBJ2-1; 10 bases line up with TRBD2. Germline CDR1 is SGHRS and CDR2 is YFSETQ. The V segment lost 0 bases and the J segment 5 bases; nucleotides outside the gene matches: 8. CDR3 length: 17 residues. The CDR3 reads CASSLVASGSIDNEQFF. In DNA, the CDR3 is TGCGCCAGCAGCTTGGTTGCTAGCGGGAGTATCGACAATGAGCAGTTCTTC.

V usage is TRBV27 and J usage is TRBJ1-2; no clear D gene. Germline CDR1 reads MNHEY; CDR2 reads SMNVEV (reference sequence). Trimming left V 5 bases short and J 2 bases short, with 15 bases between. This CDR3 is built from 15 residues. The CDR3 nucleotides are TGTGCCAGCAGTCCGACCCGGATAGCAAACTATGGCTACACCTTC. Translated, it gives CASSPTRIANYGYTF.

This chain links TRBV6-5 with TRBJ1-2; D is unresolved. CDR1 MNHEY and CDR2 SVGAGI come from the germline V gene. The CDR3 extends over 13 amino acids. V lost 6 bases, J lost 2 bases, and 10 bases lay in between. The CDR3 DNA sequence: TGTGCCAGCAGCCAGACAAGGAACTATGGCTACACCTTC. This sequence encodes CASSQTRNYGYTF.

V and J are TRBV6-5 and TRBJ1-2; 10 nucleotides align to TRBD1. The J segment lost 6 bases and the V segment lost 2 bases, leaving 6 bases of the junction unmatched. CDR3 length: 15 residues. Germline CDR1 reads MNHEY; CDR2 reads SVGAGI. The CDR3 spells CASSYKGTGENGYTF. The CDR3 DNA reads TGTGCCAGCAGTTACAAAGGGACAGGGGAAAATGGCTACACCTTC.

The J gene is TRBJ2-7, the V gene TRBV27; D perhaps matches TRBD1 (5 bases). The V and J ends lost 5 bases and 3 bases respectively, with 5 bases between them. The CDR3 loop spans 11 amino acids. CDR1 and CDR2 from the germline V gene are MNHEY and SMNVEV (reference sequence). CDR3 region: CASSQGYEQYF. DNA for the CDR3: TGTGCCAGCAGTCAGGGCTACGAGCAGTACTTC.

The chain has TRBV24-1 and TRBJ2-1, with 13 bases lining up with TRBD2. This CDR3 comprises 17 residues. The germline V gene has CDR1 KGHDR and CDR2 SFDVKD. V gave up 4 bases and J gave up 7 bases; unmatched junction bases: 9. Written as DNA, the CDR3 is TGTGCCACCAGTGACTATATACTAGCGGGGGGGCGGAATGAGCAGTTCTTC. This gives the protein CATSDYILAGGRNEQFF.

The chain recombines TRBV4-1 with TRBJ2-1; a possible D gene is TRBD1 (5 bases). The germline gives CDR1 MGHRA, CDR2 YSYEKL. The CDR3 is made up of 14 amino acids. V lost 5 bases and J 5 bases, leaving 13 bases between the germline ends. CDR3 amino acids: CASSKKTADNEQFF. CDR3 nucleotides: TGCGCCAGCAGCAAAAAGACAGCCGACAATGAGCAGTTCTTC.

CDR3 bases: TGTGCCAGCAGCGTAGTTAGCGGGGGGGAATACAATGAGCAGTTCTTC. Translating it yields CASSVVSGGEYNEQFF. The chain links TRBV9 to TRBJ2-1; 11 bases match TRBD2. The V segment lost 0 bases and the J segment 4 bases; nucleotides outside the gene matches: 3. This CDR3 comprises 16 residues. Germline assignment: CDR1 SGDLS and CDR2 YYNGEE.

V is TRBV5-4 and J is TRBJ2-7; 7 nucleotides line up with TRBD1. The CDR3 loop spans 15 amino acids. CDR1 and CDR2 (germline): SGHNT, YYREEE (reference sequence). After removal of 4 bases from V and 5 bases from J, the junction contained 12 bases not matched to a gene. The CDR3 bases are TGTGCCAGCAGCAAGCAGACAGGGTATCTCAACGAGCAGTACTTC. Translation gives CASSKQTGYLNEQYF.

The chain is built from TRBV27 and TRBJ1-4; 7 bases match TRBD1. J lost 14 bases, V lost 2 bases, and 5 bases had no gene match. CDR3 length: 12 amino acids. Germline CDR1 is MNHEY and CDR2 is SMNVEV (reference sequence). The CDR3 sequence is CASSLPGQRLFF. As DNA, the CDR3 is TGTGCCAGCAGTTTACCGGGACAGCGGCTGTTTTTT.

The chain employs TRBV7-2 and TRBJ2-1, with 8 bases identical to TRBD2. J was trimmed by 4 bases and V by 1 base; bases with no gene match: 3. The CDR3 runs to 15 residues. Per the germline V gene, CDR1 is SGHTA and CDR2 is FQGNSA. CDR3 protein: CASSLDSGGYNEQFF. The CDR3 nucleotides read TGTGCCAGCAGCTTAGACAGCGGGGGATACAATGAGCAGTTCTTC.

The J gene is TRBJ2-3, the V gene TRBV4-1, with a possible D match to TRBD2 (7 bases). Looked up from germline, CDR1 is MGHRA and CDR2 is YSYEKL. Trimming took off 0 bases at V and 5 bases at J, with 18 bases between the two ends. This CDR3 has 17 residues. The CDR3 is CASSQDRGGAYKDTQYF. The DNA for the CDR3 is TGCGCCAGCAGCCAAGATCGAGGGGGGGCATATAAAGATACGCAGTATTTT.

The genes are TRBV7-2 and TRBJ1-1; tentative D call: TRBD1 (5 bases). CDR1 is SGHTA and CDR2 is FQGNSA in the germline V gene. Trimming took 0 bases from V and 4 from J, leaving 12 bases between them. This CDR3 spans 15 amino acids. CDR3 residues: CASSLASGGGTEAFF. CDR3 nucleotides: TGTGCCAGCAGCTTAGCCAGTGGGGGAGGCACTGAAGCTTTCTTT.

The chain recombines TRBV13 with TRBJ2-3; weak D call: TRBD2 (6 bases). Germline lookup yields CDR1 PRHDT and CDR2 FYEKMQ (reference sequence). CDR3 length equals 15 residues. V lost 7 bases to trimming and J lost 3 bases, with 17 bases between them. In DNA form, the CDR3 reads TGTGCCAGCAAACAAGCCGGTCTAGCGACAGATACGCAGTATTTT. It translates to CASKQAGLATDTQYF.

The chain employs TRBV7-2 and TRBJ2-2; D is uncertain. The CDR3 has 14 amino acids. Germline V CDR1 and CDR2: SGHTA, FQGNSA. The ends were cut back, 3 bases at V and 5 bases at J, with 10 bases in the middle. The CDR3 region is CASSLRIMTGELFF. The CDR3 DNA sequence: TGTGCCAGCAGCTTGAGGATTATGACCGGGGAGCTGTTTTTT.

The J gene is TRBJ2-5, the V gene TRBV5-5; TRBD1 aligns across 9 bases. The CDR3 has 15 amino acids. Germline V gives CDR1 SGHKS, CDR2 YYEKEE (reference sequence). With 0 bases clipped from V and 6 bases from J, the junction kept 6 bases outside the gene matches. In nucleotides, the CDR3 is TGTGCCAGCAGCTTGGAACAGGGGGCGCAAAAGACCCAGTACTTC. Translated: CASSLEQGAQKTQYF.

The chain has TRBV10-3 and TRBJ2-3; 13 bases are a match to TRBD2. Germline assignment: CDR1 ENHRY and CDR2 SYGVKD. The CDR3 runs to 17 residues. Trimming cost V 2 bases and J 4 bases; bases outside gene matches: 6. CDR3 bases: TGTGCCATCAGTGAGCAACCGACTAGCGGGGGGCCAGATACGCAGTATTTT. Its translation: CAISEQPTSGGPDTQYF.

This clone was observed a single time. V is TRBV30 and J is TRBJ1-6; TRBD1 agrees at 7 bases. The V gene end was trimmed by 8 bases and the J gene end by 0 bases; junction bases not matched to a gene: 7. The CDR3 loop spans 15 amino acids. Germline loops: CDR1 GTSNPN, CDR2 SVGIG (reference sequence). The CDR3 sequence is CAGGPGGSYNSPLHF. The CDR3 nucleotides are TGTGCCGGGGGGCCAGGGGGCTCCTATAATTCACCCCTCCACTTT.

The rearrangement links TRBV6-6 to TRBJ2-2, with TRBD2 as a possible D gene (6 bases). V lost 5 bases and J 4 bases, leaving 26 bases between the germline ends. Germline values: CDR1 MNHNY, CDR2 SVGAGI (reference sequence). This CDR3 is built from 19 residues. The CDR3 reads CASSPPRVAEVGSTGELFF. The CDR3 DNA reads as TGTGCCAGCAGTCCTCCTAGAGTAGCGGAAGTCGGATCCACCGGGGAGCTGTTTTTT.

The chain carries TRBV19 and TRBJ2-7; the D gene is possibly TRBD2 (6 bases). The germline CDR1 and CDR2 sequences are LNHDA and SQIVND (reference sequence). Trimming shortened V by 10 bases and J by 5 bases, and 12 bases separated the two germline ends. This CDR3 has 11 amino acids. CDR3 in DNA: TGTGCCACCGGGACGGGGGACGAGCAGTACTTC. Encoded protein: CATGTGDEQYF.